The clone carrying this TCR beta chain showed up just a few times. The antigen remains unidentified. This entry belongs to a study of somatic mutations in cytotoxic T cells in rheumatoid arthritis. About the study: Some V beta antibody-stained T-cell populations were flow-sorted at nearly 100% purity, including V beta1+ cells sequenced for TCRB. Study observations and caveats: Over 20% of CD8+ cells belonged to the largest CD8+ clone in about an eighth of the 65 patients.

Per the original methods: Of patient CD8+ clones exceeding 1%, few matched published virus-specific TCRB sequences. The repertoire was sequenced with immunoSEQ multiplex PCR; TCRdb's copy has only in-frame clones and lacks some. The V and J calls and the clone size are those of that table, but D and trimming were determined from the DNA. The sample carries around 20,000 clones, 68% recorded once. CDR3 length: 15 amino acids. Germline CDR1 and CDR2: LNHDA and SQIVND (reference sequence). V was pared by 5 bases and J by 5 bases, with 16 bases between. Sequencing was carried out using CD8+ T cells sorted from blood. The chain links TRBV19 to TRBJ2-1; D possibly uses TRBD1 or TRBD2 (6 bases each). The origin of this receptor is an adult with rheumatoid arthritis. The CDR3 spells CASSSYGGLHNEQFF. DNA of the CDR3: TGTGCCAGTAGTTCTTACGGGGGCCTCCACAATGAGCAGTTCTTC. Full variable domain (missing parts from reference TRBV19 and TRBJ2-1): DGGITQSPKYLFRKEGQNVTLSCEQNLNHDAMYWYRQDPGQGLRLIYYSQIVNDFQKGDIAEGYSVSREKKESFPLTVTSAQKNPTAFYLCASSSYGGLHNEQFFGPGTRLTVL.